This paragraph reports one TCR beta chain. These data originate in a study of T cells in Graves' hyperthyroidism and ophthalmopathy. J lost 5 bases, V lost 0 bases, and 9 bases had no gene match. This CDR3 has 16 amino acids. Germline-derived CDR1 and CDR2 are DFQATT and SNEGSKA (reference sequence). TCR beta CDR3 region amplification was performed from RNA transcripts. A set of HTBI primers served as the primers for a first-round RT-PCR of the TCR CDR3. TCRdb itself ran the multiplex PCR reads through MiXCR, one entry per CDR3 protein. Found here are about 250,000 distinct CDR3 sequences, approximately 23% of them singletons; the top ten hold roughly 35%.

The V gene is TRBV20-1, the J gene TRBJ2-7; 11 nucleotides match TRBD2. Sequencing input: blood. The TCR comes from a woman aged 40-49 years with Graves' ophthalmopathy. The CDR3 DNA sequence: TGCAGTGCTAGAGATCGCGGGCTAGCGGGAGGAGACGAGCAGTACTTC. It specifies CSARDRGLAGGDEQYF.